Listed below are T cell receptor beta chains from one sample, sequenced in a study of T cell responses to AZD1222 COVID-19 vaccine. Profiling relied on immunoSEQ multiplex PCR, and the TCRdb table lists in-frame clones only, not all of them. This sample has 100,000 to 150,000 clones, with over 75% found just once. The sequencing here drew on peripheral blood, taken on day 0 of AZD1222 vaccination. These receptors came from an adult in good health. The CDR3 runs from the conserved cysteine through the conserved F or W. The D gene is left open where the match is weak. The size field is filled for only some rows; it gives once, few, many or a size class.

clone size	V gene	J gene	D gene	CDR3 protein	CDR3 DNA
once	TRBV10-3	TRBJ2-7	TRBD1	CAISDPDRGPFYEQYF	TGTGCCATCAGTGATCCTGACAGGGGACCATTCTACGAGCAGTACTTC
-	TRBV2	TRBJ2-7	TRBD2	CASRSGGRVEQYF	TGTGCCAGCAGAAGCGGGGGTAGGGTCGAGCAGTACTTC
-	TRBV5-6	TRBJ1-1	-	CASSLGGLPGSEAFF	TGTGCCAGCAGCTTGGGAGGGCTCCCTGGTTCGGAAGCTTTCTTT
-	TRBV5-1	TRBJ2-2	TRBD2	CASRTSGDTGELFF	TGCGCCAGCAGGACTAGCGGGGACACCGGGGAGCTGTTTTTT
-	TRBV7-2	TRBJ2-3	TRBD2	CASSLGGGGRGDTQYF	TGTGCCAGCAGCTTAGGAGGCGGGGGGCGGGGAGATACGCAGTATTTT
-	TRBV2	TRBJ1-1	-	CAEAALVNTEAFF	TGTGCGGAGGCAGCCCTCGTGAACACTGAAGCTTTCTTT
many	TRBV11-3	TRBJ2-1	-	CASSLDGRNGEDEQFF	TGTGCCAGCAGCTTAGATGGGCGGAACGGGGAGGATGAGCAGTTCTTC
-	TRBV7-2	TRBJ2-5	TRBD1	CASSSGGSSETQYF	TGTGCCAGCAGCTCAGGGGGAAGTAGTGAGACCCAGTACTTC
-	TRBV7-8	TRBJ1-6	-	CASSPYGGQSYNSPLHF	TGTGCCAGCAGCCCCTACGGGGGGCAATCCTATAATTCACCCCTCCACTTT
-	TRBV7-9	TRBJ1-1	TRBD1	CASSLGRTGGLGAFF	TGTGCCAGCAGCTTAGGACGGACAGGGGGCTTGGGGGCTTTCTTT
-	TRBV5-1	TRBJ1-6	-	CASSLAGANSPLHF	TGCGCCAGCAGCTTGGCGGGGGCCAATTCACCCCTCCACTTT
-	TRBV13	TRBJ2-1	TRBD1	CASSQGGTGDNEQFF	TGTGCCAGCAGCCAGGGCGGGACAGGGGACAATGAGCAGTTCTTC
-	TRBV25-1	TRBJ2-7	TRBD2	CASSESGGGSYF	TGTGCCAGCAGTGAATCGGGCGGGGGATCATACTTC
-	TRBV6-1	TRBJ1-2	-	CASSEGAVGGYTF	TGTGCCAGCAGTGAAGGGGCCGTAGGTGGCTACACCTTC
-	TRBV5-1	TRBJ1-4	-	CASSLGGKATNEKLFF	TGCGCCAGCAGCTTGGGAGGGAAGGCAACTAATGAAAAACTGTTTTTT
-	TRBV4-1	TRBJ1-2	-	CASSQGGRGGYGYTF	TGCGCCAGCAGCCAAGGGGGCAGGGGAGGCTATGGCTACACCTTC
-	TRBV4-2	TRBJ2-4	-	CASSQAQGGGNIQYF	TGTGCCAGCAGCCAGGCACAGGGAGGTGGCAACATTCAGTACTTC
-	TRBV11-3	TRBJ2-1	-	CASSLGGEQFF	TGTGCCAGCAGCTTAGGAGGTGAGCAGTTCTTC
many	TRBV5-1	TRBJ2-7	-	CASSLGGREAYEQYF	TGCGCCAGCAGCTTGGGTGGCAGGGAGGCCTACGAGCAGTACTTC
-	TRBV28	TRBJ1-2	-	CASNGGYGYTF	TGTGCCAGCAATGGGGGCTATGGCTACACCTTC
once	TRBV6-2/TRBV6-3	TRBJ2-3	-	CASSWGSGSPTQYF	TGTGCCAGCAGCTGGGGGTCAGGATCCCCTACGCAGTATTTT
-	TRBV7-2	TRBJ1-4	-	CASRQNLGEKLFF	TGTGCCAGCCGCCAAAACCTCGGGGAAAAACTGTTTTTT
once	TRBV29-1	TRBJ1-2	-	CSAVGDYGYTF	TGCAGCGCGGTAGGGGACTATGGCTACACCTTC
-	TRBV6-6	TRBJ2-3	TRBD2	CASSQLGGGPSTDTQYF	TGTGCCAGCAGTCAACTAGGCGGGGGACCTAGCACAGATACGCAGTATTTT
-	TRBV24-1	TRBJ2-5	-	CATSDSSGERETQYF	TGTGCCACCAGTGACTCTTCAGGGGAGCGAGAGACCCAGTACTTC
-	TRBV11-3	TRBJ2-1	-	CASSLASYNEQFF	TGTGCCAGCAGCTTAGCCAGCTACAATGAGCAGTTCTTC
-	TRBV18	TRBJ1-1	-	CASSPPDSTEAFF	TGTGCCAGCTCACCCCCTGACAGCACTGAAGCTTTCTTT
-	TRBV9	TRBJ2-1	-	CASSVWGGPSYNEQFF	TGTGCCAGCAGCGTATGGGGGGGCCCGAGCTACAATGAGCAGTTCTTC